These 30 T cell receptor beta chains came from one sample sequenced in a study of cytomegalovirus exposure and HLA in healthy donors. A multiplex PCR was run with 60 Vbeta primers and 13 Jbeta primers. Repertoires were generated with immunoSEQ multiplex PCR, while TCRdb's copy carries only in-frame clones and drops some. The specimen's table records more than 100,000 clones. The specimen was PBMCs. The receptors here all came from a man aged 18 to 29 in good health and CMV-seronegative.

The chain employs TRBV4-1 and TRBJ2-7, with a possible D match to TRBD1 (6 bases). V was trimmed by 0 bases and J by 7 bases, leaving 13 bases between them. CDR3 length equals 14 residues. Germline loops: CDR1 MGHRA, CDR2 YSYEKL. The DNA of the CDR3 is TGCGCCAGCAGCCAAGAAGGGACAATGGGGGAGCAGTACTTC. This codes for CASSQEGTMGEQYF.

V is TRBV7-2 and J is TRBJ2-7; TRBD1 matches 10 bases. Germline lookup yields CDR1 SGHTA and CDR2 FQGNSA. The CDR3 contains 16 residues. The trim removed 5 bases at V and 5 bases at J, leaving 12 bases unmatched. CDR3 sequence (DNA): TGTGCCAGCAGCCCGGGACAGGGGCATTCCTACGACGAGCAGTACTTC. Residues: CASSPGQGHSYDEQYF.

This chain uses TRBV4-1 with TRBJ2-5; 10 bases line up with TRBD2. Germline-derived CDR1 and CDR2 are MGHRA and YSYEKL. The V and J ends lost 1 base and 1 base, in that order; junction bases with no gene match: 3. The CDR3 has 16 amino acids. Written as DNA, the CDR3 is TGCGCCAGCAGCCAAGTGGTAGCGGGGGGCCAAGAGACCCAGTACTTC. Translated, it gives CASSQVVAGGQETQYF.

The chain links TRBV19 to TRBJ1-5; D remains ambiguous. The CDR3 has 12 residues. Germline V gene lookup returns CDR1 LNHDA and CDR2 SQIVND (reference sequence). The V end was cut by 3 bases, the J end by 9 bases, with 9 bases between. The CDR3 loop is CASSIVRGPQHF. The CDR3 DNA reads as TGTGCCAGTAGTATCGTACGGGGGCCCCAGCATTTT.

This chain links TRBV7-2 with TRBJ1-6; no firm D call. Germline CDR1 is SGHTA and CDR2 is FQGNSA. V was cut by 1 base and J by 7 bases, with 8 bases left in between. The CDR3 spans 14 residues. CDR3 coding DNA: TGTGCCAGCAGCTTAGGTTGGGCAAATTCACCCCTCCACTTT. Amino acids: CASSLGWANSPLHF.

This chain's CDR3 is CASSYAKGGGNQPQHF. The CDR3 nucleotides are TGTGCCAGCAGTTACGCCAAGGGAGGAGGCAATCAGCCCCAGCATTTT. The rearrangement links TRBV6-6 to TRBJ1-5; D is unresolved. This CDR3 spans 16 amino acids. V lost 2 bases, J lost 2 bases, and 13 bases lay in between. Germline CDR1 is MNHNY and CDR2 is SVGAGI (reference sequence).

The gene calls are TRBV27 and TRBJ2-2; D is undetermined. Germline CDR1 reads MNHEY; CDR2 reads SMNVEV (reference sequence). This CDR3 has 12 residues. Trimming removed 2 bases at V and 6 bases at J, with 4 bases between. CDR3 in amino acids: CASSLHSGELFF. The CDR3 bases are TGTGCCAGCAGTTTACATTCCGGGGAGCTGTTTTTT.

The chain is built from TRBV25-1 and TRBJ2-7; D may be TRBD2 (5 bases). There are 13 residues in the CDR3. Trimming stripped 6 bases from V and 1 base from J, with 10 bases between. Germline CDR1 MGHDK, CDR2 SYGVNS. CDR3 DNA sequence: TGTGCCAGCAGCCTGGACTTGTCCTACGAGCAGTACTTC. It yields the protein CASSLDLSYEQYF.

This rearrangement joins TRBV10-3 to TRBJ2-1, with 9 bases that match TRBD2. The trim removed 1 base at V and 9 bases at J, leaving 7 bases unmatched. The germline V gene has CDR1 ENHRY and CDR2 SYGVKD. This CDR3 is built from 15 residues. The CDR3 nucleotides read TGTGCCATCAGTGAGTGCCTAGCGGGGTCTTGTGAGCAGTTCTTC. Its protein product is CAISECLAGSCEQFF.

The CDR3: CASSLGRSNEKLFF. The CDR3 DNA reads as TGCGCCAGCAGCTTGGGACGGAGTAATGAAAAACTGTTTTTT. The chain has TRBV5-1 and TRBJ1-4; D gene unclear. This CDR3 region has 14 residues. V lost 0 bases, J lost 4 bases, and 7 bases lay in between. Germline V gene sequence: CDR1 SGHRS, CDR2 YFSETQ.

This CDR3 reads CAWGGVRARNTEAFF. The CDR3 nucleotides are TGTGCCTGGGGCGGGGTCAGGGCCAGGAACACTGAAGCTTTCTTT. This chain joins TRBV30 and TRBJ1-1, with D perhaps matching TRBD1 (5 bases). Trimming stripped 5 bases from V and 1 base from J, with 17 bases between. Germline loops: CDR1 GTSNPN, CDR2 SVGIG (reference sequence). The CDR3 consists of 15 residues.

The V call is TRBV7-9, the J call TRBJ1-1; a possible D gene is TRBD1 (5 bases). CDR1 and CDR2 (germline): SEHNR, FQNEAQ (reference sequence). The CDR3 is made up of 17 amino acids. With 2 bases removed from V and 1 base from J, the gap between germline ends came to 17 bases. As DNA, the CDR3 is TGTGCCAGCAGCTTATATCGACAGTTAGTCTCGAACACTGAAGCTTTCTTT. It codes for CASSLYRQLVSNTEAFF.

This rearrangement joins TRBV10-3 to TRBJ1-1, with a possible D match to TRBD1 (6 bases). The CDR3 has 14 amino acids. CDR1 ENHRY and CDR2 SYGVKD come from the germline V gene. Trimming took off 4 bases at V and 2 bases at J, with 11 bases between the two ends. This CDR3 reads CAISGPDSNTEAFF. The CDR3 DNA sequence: TGTGCCATCAGTGGTCCGGACAGTAACACTGAAGCTTTCTTT.

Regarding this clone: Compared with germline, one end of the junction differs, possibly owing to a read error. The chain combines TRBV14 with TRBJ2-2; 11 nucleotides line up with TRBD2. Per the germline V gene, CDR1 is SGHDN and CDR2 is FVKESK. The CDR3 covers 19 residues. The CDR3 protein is CASSKEATGTSGVTGELFF. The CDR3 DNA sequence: TGTGCCAGCAGCAAAGAGGCCACCGGGACTAGCGGAGTGACCGGGGAGCTGTTTTTT.

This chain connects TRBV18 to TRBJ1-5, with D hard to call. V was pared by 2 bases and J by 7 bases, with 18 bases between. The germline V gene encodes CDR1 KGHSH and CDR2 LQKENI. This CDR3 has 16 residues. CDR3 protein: CASSPGGSGSGQPQHF. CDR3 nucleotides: TGTGCCAGCTCACCAGGTGGGTCGGGGTCAGGACAGCCCCAGCATTTT.

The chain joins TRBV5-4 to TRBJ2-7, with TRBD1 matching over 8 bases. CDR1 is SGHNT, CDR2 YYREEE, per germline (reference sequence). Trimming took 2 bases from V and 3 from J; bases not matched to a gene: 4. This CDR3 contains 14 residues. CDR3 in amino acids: CASSFTGGFYEQYF. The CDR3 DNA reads TGTGCCAGCAGCTTTACAGGGGGGTTCTACGAGCAGTACTTC.

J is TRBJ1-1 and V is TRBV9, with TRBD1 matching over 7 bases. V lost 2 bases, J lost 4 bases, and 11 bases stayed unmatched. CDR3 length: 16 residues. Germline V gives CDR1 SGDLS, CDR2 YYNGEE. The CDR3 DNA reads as TGTGCCAGCAGCGTCAACTTCCACAGGGGAGGCACTGAAGCTTTCTTT. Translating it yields CASSVNFHRGGTEAFF.

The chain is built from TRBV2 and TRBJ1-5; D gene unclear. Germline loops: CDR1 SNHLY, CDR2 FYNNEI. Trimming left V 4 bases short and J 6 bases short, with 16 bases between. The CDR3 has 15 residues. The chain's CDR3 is CASSGLYPAGQPQHF. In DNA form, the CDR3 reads TGTGCCAGCAGTGGCCTCTACCCTGCGGGTCAGCCCCAGCATTTT.

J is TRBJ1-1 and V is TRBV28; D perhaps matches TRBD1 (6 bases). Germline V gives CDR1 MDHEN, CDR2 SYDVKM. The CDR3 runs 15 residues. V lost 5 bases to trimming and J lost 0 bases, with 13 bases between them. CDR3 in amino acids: CASSTPGTLNTEAFF. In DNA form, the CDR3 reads TGTGCCAGCAGTACCCCCGGGACACTGAACACTGAAGCTTTCTTT.

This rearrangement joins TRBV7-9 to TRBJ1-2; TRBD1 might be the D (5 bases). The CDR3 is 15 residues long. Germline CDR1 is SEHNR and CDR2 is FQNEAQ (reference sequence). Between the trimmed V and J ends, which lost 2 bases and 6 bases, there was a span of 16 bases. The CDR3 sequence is CASSLIGGDRHGYTF. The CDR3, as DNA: TGTGCCAGCAGCTTAATCGGGGGGGACCGGCATGGCTACACCTTC.

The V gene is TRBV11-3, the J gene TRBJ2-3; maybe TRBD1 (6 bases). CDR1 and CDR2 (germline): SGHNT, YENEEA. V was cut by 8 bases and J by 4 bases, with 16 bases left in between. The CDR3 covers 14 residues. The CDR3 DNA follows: TGTGCCAGCGCCGAGGACAGAGGGGCAGATACGCAGTATTTT. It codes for CASAEDRGADTQYF.

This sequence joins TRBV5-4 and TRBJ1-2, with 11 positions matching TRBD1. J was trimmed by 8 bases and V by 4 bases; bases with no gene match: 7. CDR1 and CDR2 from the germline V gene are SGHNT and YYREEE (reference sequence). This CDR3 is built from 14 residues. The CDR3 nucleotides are TGTGCCAGCAGCACCCAGGACAGGGGGCAAGGCTACACCTTC. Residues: CASSTQDRGQGYTF.

The CDR3 region is CATSTGGDYGYTF. In nucleotides, the CDR3 is TGTGCCACCAGCACCGGGGGGGACTATGGCTACACCTTC. The V gene is TRBV15, the J gene TRBJ1-2, with D tentatively TRBD1 (5 bases). Deletions cut 4 bases from V and 3 bases from J, with 9 bases between. CDR1 is LNHNV and CDR2 is YYDKDF in the germline V gene (reference sequence). The CDR3 has 13 amino acids.

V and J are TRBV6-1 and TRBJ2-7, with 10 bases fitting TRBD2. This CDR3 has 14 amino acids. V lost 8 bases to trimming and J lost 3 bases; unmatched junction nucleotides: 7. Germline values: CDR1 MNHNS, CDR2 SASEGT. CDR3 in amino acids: CASRRTSGNYEQYF. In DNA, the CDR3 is TGTGCCAGCCGCAGGACTAGCGGAAACTACGAGCAGTACTTC.

The CDR3 spells CASSRSPGTGKEKLFF. CDR3 bases: TGTGCCAGTAGTCGGTCTCCCGGGACAGGGAAGGAAAAACTGTTTTTT. V and J are TRBV19 and TRBJ1-4; 9 bases agree with TRBD1. This CDR3 contains 16 residues. Trimming removed 5 bases from V and 8 bases from J; junction bases left unmatched: 12. Germline CDR1 reads LNHDA; CDR2 reads SQIVND (reference sequence).

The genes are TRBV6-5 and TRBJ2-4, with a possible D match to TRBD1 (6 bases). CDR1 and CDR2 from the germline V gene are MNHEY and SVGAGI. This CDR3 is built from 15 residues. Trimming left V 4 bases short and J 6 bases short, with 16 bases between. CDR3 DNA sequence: TGTGCCAGCAGTTTTTCAGGGGTTGGGAGAAACATTCAGTACTTC. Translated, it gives CASSFSGVGRNIQYF.

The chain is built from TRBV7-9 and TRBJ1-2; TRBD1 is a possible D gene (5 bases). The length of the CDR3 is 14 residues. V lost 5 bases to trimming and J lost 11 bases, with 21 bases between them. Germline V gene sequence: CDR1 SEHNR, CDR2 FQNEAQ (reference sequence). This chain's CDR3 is CASSPSGVTDDYTF. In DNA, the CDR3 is TGTGCCAGCAGCCCATCGGGGGTGACAGATGATTACACCTTC.

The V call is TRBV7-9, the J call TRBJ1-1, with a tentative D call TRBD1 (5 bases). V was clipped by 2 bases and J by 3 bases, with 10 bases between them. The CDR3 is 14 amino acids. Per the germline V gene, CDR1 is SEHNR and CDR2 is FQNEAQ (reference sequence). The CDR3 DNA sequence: TGTGCCAGCAGCTTAATCGGGGGGGACACTGAAGCTTTCTTT. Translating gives CASSLIGGDTEAFF.

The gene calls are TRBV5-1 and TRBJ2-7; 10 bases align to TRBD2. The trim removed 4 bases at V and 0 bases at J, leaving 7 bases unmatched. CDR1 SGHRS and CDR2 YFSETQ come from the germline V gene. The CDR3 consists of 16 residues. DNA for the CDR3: TGCGCCAGCAGCACAAGCGGGGGGGGCAGCTCCTACGAGCAGTACTTC. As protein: CASSTSGGGSSYEQYF.

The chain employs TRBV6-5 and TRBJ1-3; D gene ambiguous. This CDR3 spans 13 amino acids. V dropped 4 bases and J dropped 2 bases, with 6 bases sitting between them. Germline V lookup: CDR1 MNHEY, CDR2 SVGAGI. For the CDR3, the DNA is TGTGCCAGCAGTTGGGCGACTGGAAACACCATATATTTT. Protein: CASSWATGNTIYF.